Below, 29 T cell receptor beta chains from the same sample are listed, as sequenced in a study of blood T cell repertoires in COVID-19. Profiled with immunoSEQ multiplex PCR; TCRdb holds only in-frame clones, not every one. The data contain hundreds of thousands of clones, around 87% of them singletons. Sequences were obtained from PBMCs or T cells enriched from blood (not recorded which). The receptors originated from a man aged 30-40 years who had recovered from COVID-19.

The CDR3 is CASSRQGVGYGYTF. The CDR3, as DNA: TGTGCCAGCAGTAGACAGGGGGTAGGGTATGGCTACACCTTC. The chain links TRBV25-1 to TRBJ1-2; 9 positions agree with TRBD1. The trim removed 5 bases at V and 5 bases at J, leaving 6 bases unmatched. CDR1 and CDR2 from the germline V gene are MGHDK and SYGVNS. The length of the CDR3 is 14 residues.

The genes are TRBV18 and TRBJ2-1, with no clear D. The CDR3 contains 16 residues. V dropped 2 bases and J dropped 1 base, with 12 bases sitting between them. Germline loops: CDR1 KGHSH, CDR2 LQKENI. DNA of the CDR3: TGTGCCAGCTCACCATTGGAGACCAATTCCTACAATGAGCAGTTCTTC. Amino acids: CASSPLETNSYNEQFF.

The sample holds one count of this clone. The chain carries TRBV10-1 and TRBJ1-5; TRBD1 is a possible D gene (5 bases). V was shortened by 4 bases and J by 5 bases, with 9 bases between the two germline ends. Per the germline V gene, CDR1 is WNHNN and CDR2 is SYGVQD (reference sequence). The CDR3 runs 13 residues. CDR3 nucleotides: TGCGCCAGCAGTGTGACAGCCGATCAGCCCCAGCATTTT. Translation: CASSVTADQPQHF.

This clone was detected once. The chain joins TRBV7-2 to TRBJ2-7; D remains ambiguous. The CDR3 spans 13 residues. Germline CDR1 is SGHTA and CDR2 is FQGNSA. Trimming left V 5 bases short and J 2 bases short, with 10 bases between. For the CDR3, the DNA is TGTGCCAGCAGCCCCCCCACTACCTACGAGCAGTACTTC. Amino acids: CASSPPTTYEQYF.

The genes are TRBV30 and TRBJ2-5; 7 nucleotides match TRBD2. The CDR3 totals 15 residues. Germline CDR1 and CDR2: GTSNPN and SVGIG (reference sequence). The V and J ends lost 2 bases and 4 bases, in that order; junction bases with no gene match: 10. The CDR3, as DNA: TGTGCCTGGAGTAAAGGCGGGAGCGTATCAGAGACCCAGTACTTC. This codes for CAWSKGGSVSETQYF. Based on the CDR3 plus reference TRBV30 and TRBJ2-5, the full variable domain is SQTIHQWPATLVQPVGSPLSLECTVEGTSNPNLYWYRQAAGRGLQLLFYSVGIGQISSEVPQNLSASRPQDRQFILSSKKLLLSDSGFYLCAWSKGGSVSETQYFGPGTRLLVL.

This chain links TRBV15 with TRBJ2-3; 8 positions agree with TRBD2. Germline V gene sequence: CDR1 LNHNV, CDR2 YYDKDF (reference sequence). J lost 5 bases, V lost 0 bases, and 7 bases had no gene match. This CDR3 spans 16 amino acids. The CDR3 nucleotides read TGTGCCACCAGCAGAGATCGCCCTAGCGGGCAAGATACGCAGTATTTT. Translation gives CATSRDRPSGQDTQYF. The full variable domain, its missing parts supplied by reference TRBV15 and TRBJ2-3, is DAMVIQNPRYQVTQFGKPVTLSCSQTLNHNVMYWYQQKSSQAPKLLFHYYDKDFNNEADTPDNFQSRRPNTSFCFLDIRSPGLGDTAMYLCATSRDRPSGQDTQYFGPGTRLTVL.

The chain is built from TRBV18 and TRBJ2-7, with a possible D match to TRBD2 (6 bases). Germline CDR1 is KGHSH and CDR2 is LQKENI. Trimming cost V 5 bases and J 7 bases, with 12 bases left between them. The CDR3 contains 12 residues. The CDR3 DNA reads TGTGCCAGCTCAACGGGACTCACAGAGCAGTACTTC. Protein: CASSTGLTEQYF.

The V call is TRBV5-1, the J call TRBJ2-6, with 8 bases matching TRBD1. The CDR3 loop spans 17 amino acids. V lost 4 bases and J lost 2; bases outside the gene matches: 8. In germline, CDR1 is SGHRS, CDR2 YFSETQ. The CDR3 coding sequence is TGCGCCAGCAGCCGTCCCCAGGGGGCGGCTGGGGCCAACGTCCTGACTTTC. This codes for CASSRPQGAAGANVLTF.

This clone is a singleton in its sample. The chain employs TRBV4-1 and TRBJ1-5, with a possible D match to TRBD1 (5 bases). The CDR3 loop spans 18 amino acids. CDR1 MGHRA and CDR2 YSYEKL come from the germline V gene. With 0 bases removed from V and 0 bases from J, the gap between germline ends came to 15 bases. The CDR3 DNA reads as TGCGCCAGCAGCCAAGATCCGTGGGGGGGAGATAGCAATCAGCCCCAGCATTTT. It codes for CASSQDPWGGDSNQPQHF.

V and J are TRBV5-1 and TRBJ1-2; D unclear. Germline lookup yields CDR1 SGHRS and CDR2 YFSETQ. The CDR3 extends over 13 amino acids. V was pared by 0 bases and J by 2 bases, with 5 bases between. The CDR3 sequence is CASSLAENYGYTF. The CDR3 nucleotides are TGCGCCAGCAGCTTGGCAGAAAACTATGGCTACACCTTC.

The chain combines TRBV15 with TRBJ1-2; D not resolved. CDR3 length equals 15 residues. The ends were cut back, 0 bases at V and 2 bases at J, with 10 bases in the middle. Germline V lookup: CDR1 LNHNV, CDR2 YYDKDF (reference sequence). In DNA form, the CDR3 reads TGTGCCACCAGCAGAGATCGGGAACAGAACTATGGCTACACCTTC. The encoded protein is CATSRDREQNYGYTF.

This clone is a singleton in its sample. This chain uses TRBV28 with TRBJ2-7, with TRBD2 matching 9 bases. The CDR3 sequence is 15 residues long. Germline loops: CDR1 MDHEN, CDR2 SYDVKM. V shed 3 bases, J shed 1 base, and the junction held 4 bases outside the gene matches. CDR3 residues: CASSLMTSGSYEQYF. The DNA for the CDR3 is TGTGCCAGCAGTTTGATGACTAGCGGTTCCTACGAGCAGTACTTC.

This rearrangement joins TRBV27 to TRBJ1-6; 7 nucleotides line up with TRBD1. The ends lost 3 bases at V and 7 bases at J; junction bases unmatched: 3. Germline V lookup: CDR1 MNHEY, CDR2 SMNVEV (reference sequence). The CDR3 spans 14 residues. This chain's CDR3 is CASSFDRENSPLHF. CDR3 coding DNA: TGTGCCAGCAGTTTTGACAGGGAAAATTCACCCCTCCACTTT.

V gene TRBV27 combines with J gene TRBJ2-7, with D possibly TRBD1 on 6 matching bases. CDR3 length equals 16 residues. The germline V and J ends were trimmed by 3 bases and 6 bases, with 21 bases remaining between them. Germline values: CDR1 MNHEY, CDR2 SMNVEV (reference sequence). In nucleotides, the CDR3 is TGTGCCAGCAGTTTCGATAGTAGCAGGGGTCGTATCGAGCAGTACTTC. Its translation is CASSFDSSRGRIEQYF.

The DNA for the CDR3 is TGCGCCAGTAGATTTGTCGTGGCTAGCGGAAATGAGCAGTTCTTC. Translating gives CASRFVVASGNEQFF. The rearrangement links TRBV5-1 to TRBJ2-1; 7 bases align to TRBD2. V lost 8 bases and J lost 7; bases outside the gene matches: 15. CDR3 length: 15 residues. Per the germline V gene, CDR1 is SGHRS and CDR2 is YFSETQ.

This clone was seen once. The genes are TRBV2 and TRBJ1-1; D gene uncertain. Trimming pared 9 bases from V and 0 bases from J, leaving 11 bases between. The CDR3 spans 13 residues. CDR1 and CDR2 (germline): SNHLY, FYNNEI. Here the CDR3 reads CASKSQLNTEAFF. The CDR3 DNA reads as TGTGCCAGTAAGTCACAGCTGAACACTGAAGCTTTCTTT.

The V and J genes are TRBV10-3 and TRBJ1-6; a weak D match, TRBD1 (5 bases). The CDR3 runs to 11 residues. V was cut by 8 bases and J by 10 bases, with 9 bases left in between. In germline, CDR1 is ENHRY, CDR2 SYGVKD. The CDR3 protein is CAIGGGSPLHF. CDR3 nucleotides: TGTGCCATCGGCGGGGGGTCACCCCTCCACTTT.

The CDR3 sequence is CASSSTGQNYGYTF. The CDR3 coding sequence is TGTGCCAGCAGCTCGACAGGGCAAAACTATGGCTACACCTTC. The J gene is TRBJ1-2, the V gene TRBV7-8; 7 nucleotides match TRBD1. Trimming cost V 4 bases and J 2 bases; bases outside gene matches: 4. CDR3 length: 14 residues. Germline CDR1 and CDR2: SGHVS and FQNEAQ.

The genes are TRBV29-1 and TRBJ1-1, with D hard to call. V was pared by 5 bases and J by 0 bases, with 7 bases between. Germline CDR1 and CDR2: SQVTM and ANQGSEA. This CDR3 has 12 amino acids. CDR3 loop: CSVIRLNTEAFF. CDR3 nucleotide sequence: TGCAGCGTTATCCGGTTGAACACTGAAGCTTTCTTT.

This clone was seen once. V usage is TRBV3-1 (or the pseudogene TRBV3-2) and J usage is TRBJ1-3, with D unresolved. The V end was cut by 6 bases, the J end by 8 bases, with 11 bases between. Germline lookup yields CDR1 LGHDT and CDR2 YNNKEL (reference sequence). The CDR3 consists of 12 residues. This CDR3 reads CASSLWSDTIYF. The CDR3 nucleotides read TGTGCCAGCAGTCTTTGGTCAGACACCATATATTTT.

V is TRBV5-1 and J is TRBJ1-5; unclear D gene. Germline-derived CDR1 and CDR2 are SGHRS and YFSETQ. The CDR3 is 15 amino acids. The V and J ends lost 2 bases and 5 bases respectively, with 14 bases between them. The CDR3 nucleotides read TGCGCCAGCAGCTTTGGTCCGGGATCAGATCAGCCCCAGCATTTT. Translated, it gives CASSFGPGSDQPQHF.

As for this clone: The identical CDR3 is also encoded by other nucleotide sequences in the sample. The chain employs TRBV19 and TRBJ1-5, with unresolved D. This CDR3 spans 13 amino acids. Germline-derived CDR1 and CDR2 are LNHDA and SQIVND (reference sequence). V was clipped by 3 bases and J by 4 bases, with 7 bases between them. Here the CDR3 reads CASSMGGNQPQHF. In DNA, the CDR3 is TGTGCCAGTAGTATGGGAGGGAATCAGCCCCAGCATTTT.

The rearrangement uses TRBV28 and TRBJ2-3, with D possibly being TRBD1 (7 bases). Trimming pared 4 bases from V and 4 bases from J, leaving 21 bases between. Germline CDR1 and CDR2: MDHEN and SYDVKM. The CDR3 contains 17 residues. The CDR3 DNA reads as TGTGCCAGCAGTTCGTGGCTCGACAGGGAGGACCCAGATACGCAGTATTTT. Protein product: CASSSWLDREDPDTQYF.

This clone was seen just once. V usage is TRBV7-9 and J usage is TRBJ1-1; tentative D call: TRBD1 (5 bases). Between the trimmed V and J ends, which lost 3 bases and 0 bases, there was a span of 20 bases. Per germline, CDR1 SEHNR and CDR2 FQNEAQ (reference sequence). The length of the CDR3 is 18 residues. The CDR3 loop reads CASSFPTLADSLNTEAFF. In nucleotides, the CDR3 is TGTGCCAGCAGCTTCCCAACACTGGCCGACAGCCTGAACACTGAAGCTTTCTTT. Drawing the rest from reference TRBV7-9 and TRBJ1-1, the complete variable domain is DTGVSQNPRHKITKRGQNVTFRCDPISEHNRLYWYRQTLGQGPEFLTYFQNEAQLEKSRLLSDRFSAERPKGSFSTLEIQRTEQGDSAMYLCASSFPTLADSLNTEAFFGQGTRLTVV.

This rearrangement joins TRBV7-3 to TRBJ2-7; 9 nucleotides match TRBD1. The V segment lost 5 bases and the J segment 1 base; nucleotides outside the gene matches: 12. The CDR3 totals 17 residues. The V gene's germline CDR1 is SGHTA and CDR2 FQGTGA. The DNA of the CDR3 is TGTGCCAGCAGCCCCCACGATACCGGGACAGGGTCCTACGAGCAGTACTTC. It is translated as CASSPHDTGTGSYEQYF.

The rearrangement links TRBV19 to TRBJ1-5; TRBD1 aligns across 9 bases. The CDR3 extends over 16 amino acids. Germline V gene lookup returns CDR1 LNHDA and CDR2 SQIVND (reference sequence). V dropped 4 bases and J dropped 1; count of bases not matched to a gene: 5. The CDR3 spells CASSRRDRVSNQPQHF. In DNA, the CDR3 is TGTGCCAGTAGTAGAAGGGACAGGGTGAGCAATCAGCCCCAGCATTTT. The complete variable domain, with remaining parts taken from reference TRBV19 and TRBJ1-5, reads DGGITQSPKYLFRKEGQNVTLSCEQNLNHDAMYWYRQDPGQGLRLIYYSQIVNDFQKGDIAEGYSVSREKKESFPLTVTSAQKNPTAFYLCASSRRDRVSNQPQHFGDGTRLSIL.

The chain links TRBV12-3 or TRBV12-4 to TRBJ2-3; D is ambiguous. CDR3 length equals 11 residues. The V and J ends lost 10 bases and 3 bases respectively, with 8 bases between them. The CDR3 sequence is CATGRTDTQYF. In nucleotides, the CDR3 is TGTGCCACAGGCAGAACAGATACGCAGTATTTT.

The V and J genes are TRBV27 and TRBJ2-1; 7 positions agree with TRBD1. Germline V gene sequence: CDR1 MNHEY, CDR2 SMNVEV (reference sequence). There are 16 residues in the CDR3. V lost 7 bases, J lost 6 bases, and 15 bases stayed unmatched. The CDR3 loop reads CASTPWETGKVNEQFF. CDR3 DNA: TGTGCCAGCACCCCTTGGGAGACAGGGAAGGTCAATGAGCAGTTCTTC.

The chain combines TRBV4-1 with TRBJ2-1; 8 bases map to TRBD2. This CDR3 spans 15 amino acids. J lost 1 base, V lost 1 base, and 0 bases had no gene match. The germline V gene has CDR1 MGHRA and CDR2 YSYEKL. DNA of the CDR3: TGCGCCAGCAGCCAAGCTAGCGGGTCCTACAATGAGCAGTTCTTC. Its protein is CASSQASGSYNEQFF.